These 3 T cell receptor beta chains share one sample of origin, sequenced in a study of CD8 T cells in Susac syndrome (dated by TCRdb to between 2018 and 2021). To prepare the library, the immunoSEQ multiplex PCR assay was applied. RNA was extracted using the RNeasy kit, and roughly 0.5 to 1 microgram was reverse transcribed with random hexamers. In-frame beta chains were kept once TCRdb had trimmed the public reads at Q25 with fastp and called clones with MiXCR. One record per CDR3 amino acid sequence lists the most common genes and DNA. This sample gives 160,000 or so distinct CDR3 sequences in total; roughly 93% of them show up just once. Together, the top ten hold around 0.13% of the sample. What was sequenced was CD4+ T cells from PBMCs. These receptors came from a human donor in good health.

About this clonotype itself: One end of the junction is discordant with germline, which a read error may explain. The gene calls are TRBV11-1 and TRBJ2-2; weak D call: TRBD2 (6 bases). This CDR3 region has 16 residues. Germline CDR1 is SGHAT and CDR2 is FQDESV (reference sequence). CDR3 amino acids: CASTLLRGSNTGELFF. The CDR3 coding sequence is TGTGCCAGCACCTTATTGCGGGGCTCGAACACCGGGGAGCTGTTTTTT.

The chain couples TRBV2 to TRBJ1-4, with 7 nucleotides matching TRBD1. Trimming at V came to 7 bases and at J to 4 bases, leaving 9 bases not matched to a gene. This CDR3 contains 15 residues. Germline lookup yields CDR1 SNHLY and CDR2 FYNNEI. The chain's CDR3 is CASNLMGQYNEKLFF. The CDR3 region has the DNA TGTGCCAGCAACCTAATGGGACAGTATAATGAAAAACTGTTTTTT.

This sequence joins TRBV15 and TRBJ1-3; D possibly corresponds to TRBD1 (6 bases). The ends were cut back, 5 bases at V and 0 bases at J, with 17 bases in the middle. There are 17 residues in the CDR3. Germline loops: CDR1 LNHNV, CDR2 YYDKDF (reference sequence). CDR3 DNA: TGTGCCACCAGCCCTCCGGGGGCCTTGAGCTCTGGAAACACCATATATTTT. Its translation is CATSPPGALSSGNTIYF.